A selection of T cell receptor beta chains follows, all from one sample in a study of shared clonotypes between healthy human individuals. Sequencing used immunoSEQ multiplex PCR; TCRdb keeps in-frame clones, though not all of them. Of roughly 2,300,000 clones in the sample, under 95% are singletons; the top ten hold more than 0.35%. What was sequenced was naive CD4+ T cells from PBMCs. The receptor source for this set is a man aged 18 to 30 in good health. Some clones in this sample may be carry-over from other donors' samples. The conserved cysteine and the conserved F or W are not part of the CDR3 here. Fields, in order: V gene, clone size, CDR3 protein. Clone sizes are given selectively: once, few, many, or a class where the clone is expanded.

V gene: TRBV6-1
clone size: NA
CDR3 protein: ASSPDRRSTGELF

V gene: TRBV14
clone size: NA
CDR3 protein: ASSQKRDSLGKNIQY

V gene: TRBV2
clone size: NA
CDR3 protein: ASSNSISYEQY

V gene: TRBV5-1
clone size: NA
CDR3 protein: ASSLLRGSYEQY

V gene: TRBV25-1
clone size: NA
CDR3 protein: ASSEAGGVIYEQY

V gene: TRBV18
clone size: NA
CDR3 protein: ASSPPDTQY

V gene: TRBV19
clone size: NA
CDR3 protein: ASGTREYQPQH

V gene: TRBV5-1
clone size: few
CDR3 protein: ASGRERVNTEAF

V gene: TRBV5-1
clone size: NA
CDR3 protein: ASSLSGGGETQY

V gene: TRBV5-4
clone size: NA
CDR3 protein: ASSSKTGAIIYEQY

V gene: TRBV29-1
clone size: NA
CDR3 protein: SVEGQGWNEQF

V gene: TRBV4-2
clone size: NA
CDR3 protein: ASSQDPFGLGRETQY

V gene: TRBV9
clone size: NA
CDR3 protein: ASSISGWGTDTQY

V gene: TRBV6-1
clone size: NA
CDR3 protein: ASSEEPWSVYYEQY

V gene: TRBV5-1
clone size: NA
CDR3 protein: ASSLVAALSDTQY

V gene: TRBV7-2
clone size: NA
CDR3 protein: ASSSQGLADIRTDTQY

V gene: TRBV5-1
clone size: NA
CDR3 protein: ASSSRARGANTEAF

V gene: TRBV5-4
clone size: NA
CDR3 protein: ASSSGKGATNEEKLF

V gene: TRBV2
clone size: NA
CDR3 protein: ASSSPFFGAGYEQY

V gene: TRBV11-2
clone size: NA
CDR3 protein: ASSLAPVGYTDTQY

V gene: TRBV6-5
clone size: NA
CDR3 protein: ASSRAGPNYGYT

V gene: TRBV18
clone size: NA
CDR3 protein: ASSPNAGLSSGANVLT

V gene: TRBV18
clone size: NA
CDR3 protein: ASSTGRFFSSEAF

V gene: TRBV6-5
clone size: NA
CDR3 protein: ASSSLAGESNEQF

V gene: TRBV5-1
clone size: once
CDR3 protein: ATSTGGEETQY

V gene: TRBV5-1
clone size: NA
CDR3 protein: ASSLGQDTSTDTQY

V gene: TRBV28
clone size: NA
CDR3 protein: ASSLDLYGYT

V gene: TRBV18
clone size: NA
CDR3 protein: ASSPDQLAYEQY

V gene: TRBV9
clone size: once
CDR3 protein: ASSVGAADTQY

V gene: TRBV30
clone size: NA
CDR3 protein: AWSVIRNTEAF

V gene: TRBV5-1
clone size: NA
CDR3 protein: ASSLETGDGYT

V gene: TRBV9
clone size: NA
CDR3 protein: ASSDRTEYNEQF

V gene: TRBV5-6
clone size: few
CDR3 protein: ASSRGGNTEAF

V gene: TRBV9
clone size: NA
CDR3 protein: ASTRGWGNEKLF

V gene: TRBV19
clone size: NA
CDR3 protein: ASVTQGANPGELF

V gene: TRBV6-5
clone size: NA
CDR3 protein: ATRRGNQPQH

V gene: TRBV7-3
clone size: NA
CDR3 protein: ASSPGLAVSTDTQY

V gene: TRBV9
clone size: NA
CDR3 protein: ASSGRGGRADTQY

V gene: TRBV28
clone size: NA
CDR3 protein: ASSLPVVGGDTDTQY

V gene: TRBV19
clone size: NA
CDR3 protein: ASTRGLAGGYEQF

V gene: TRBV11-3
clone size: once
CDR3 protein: ASSLDPSEQF

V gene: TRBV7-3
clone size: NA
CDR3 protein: ASSPLSRNEQF

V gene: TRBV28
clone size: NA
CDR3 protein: ASSWTLAGNEQF

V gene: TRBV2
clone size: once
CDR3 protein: ASSGGQGGPYEQY

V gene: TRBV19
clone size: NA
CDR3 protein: ASSDRGAGNEKLF

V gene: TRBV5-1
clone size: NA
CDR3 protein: ASSPRTGANYGYT

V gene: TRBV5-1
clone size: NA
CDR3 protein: ASSHFEGGGKEKLF

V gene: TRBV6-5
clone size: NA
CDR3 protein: ASSSPPGGSYEQY

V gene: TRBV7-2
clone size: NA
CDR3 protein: ASSLGWREMDTGELF

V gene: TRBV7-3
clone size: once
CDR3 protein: ASSLTTPLAKQF